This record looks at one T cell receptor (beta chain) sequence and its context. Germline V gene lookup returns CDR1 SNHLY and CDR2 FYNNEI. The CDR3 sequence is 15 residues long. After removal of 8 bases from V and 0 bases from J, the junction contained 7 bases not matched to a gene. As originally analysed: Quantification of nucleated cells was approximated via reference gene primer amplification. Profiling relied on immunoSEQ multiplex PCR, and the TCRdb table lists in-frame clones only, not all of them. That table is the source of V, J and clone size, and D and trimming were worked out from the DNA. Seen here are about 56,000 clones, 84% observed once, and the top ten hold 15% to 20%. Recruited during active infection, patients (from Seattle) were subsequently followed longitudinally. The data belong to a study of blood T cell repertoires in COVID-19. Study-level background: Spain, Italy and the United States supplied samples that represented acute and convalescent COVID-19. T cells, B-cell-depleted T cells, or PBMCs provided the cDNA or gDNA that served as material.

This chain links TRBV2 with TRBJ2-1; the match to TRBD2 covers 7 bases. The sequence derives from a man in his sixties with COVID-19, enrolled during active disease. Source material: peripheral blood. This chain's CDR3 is CASRLAPSSYNEQFF. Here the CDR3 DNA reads TGTGCCAGCCGACTAGCACCGAGCTCCTACAATGAGCAGTTCTTC.